This T cell receptor (beta chain) appears in the sequencing data of a study of breast tumors, draining lymph nodes, adjacent tissues. TCRdb reanalysed the multiplex PCR reads using MiXCR and keeps one entry per CDR3 protein. There are 200,000 to 300,000 distinct CDR3 sequences in the sample; roughly 30% occur only once, and 0.85% to 1.2% lies in the top ten. This clonotype was seen ten or more times. Its antigen is currently unknown. Breast cancer patients provided tissue from their axillary draining lymph nodes. Study observations and caveats: Luminal-like breast cancer showed significantly higher tumor–nontumor repertoire similarity than basal-like. Tumor TCR diversity was below lymph nodes but above nontumor tissue.

Trimming took 7 bases from V and 0 from J, leaving 13 bases between them. The length of the CDR3 is 14 residues. CDR1 and CDR2 (germline): SGHTA, FQGNSA. The sequence came from a female donor with breast cancer. Some clones in this sample may be carry-over from other donors' samples. The sample consisted of axillary lymph node tissue. This rearrangement joins TRBV7-2 to TRBJ2-7; a weak D match, TRBD2 (5 bases). In DNA, the CDR3 is TGTGCCAGCACCCAAGCGGCTAGCTCCTACGAGCAGTACTTC. This translates into CASTQAASSYEQYF.